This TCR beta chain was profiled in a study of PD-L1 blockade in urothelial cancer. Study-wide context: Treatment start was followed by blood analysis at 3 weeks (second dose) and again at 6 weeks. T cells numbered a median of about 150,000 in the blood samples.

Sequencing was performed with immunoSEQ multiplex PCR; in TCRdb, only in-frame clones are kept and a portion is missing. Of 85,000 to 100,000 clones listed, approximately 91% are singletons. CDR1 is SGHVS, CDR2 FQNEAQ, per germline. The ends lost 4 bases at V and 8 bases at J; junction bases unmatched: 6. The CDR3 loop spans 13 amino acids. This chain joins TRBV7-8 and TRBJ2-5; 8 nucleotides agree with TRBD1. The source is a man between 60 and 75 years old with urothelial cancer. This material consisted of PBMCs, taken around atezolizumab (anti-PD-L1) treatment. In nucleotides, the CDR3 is TGTGCCAGCAGCTCAGGACAGGGAGCAACCCAGTACTTC. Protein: CASSSGQGATQYF. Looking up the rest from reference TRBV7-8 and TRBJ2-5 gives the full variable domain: GAGVSQSPRYKVAKRGQDVALRCDPISGHVSLFWYQQALGQGPEFLTYFQNEAQLDKSGLPSDRFFAERPEGSVSTLKIQRTQQEDSAVYLCASSSGQGATQYFGPGTRLLVL.